The 32 T cell receptor beta chains presented below share a single source sample, sequenced in a study of T cells and Merkel cell carcinoma outcomes. Libraries were prepared by immunoSEQ multiplex PCR; TCRdb keeps only in-frame clonotypes and omits some of them. This table has 15,000 to 25,000 clones, about 80% appearing once. The sample consisted of tumor tissue from Merkel cell carcinoma. The receptors were gathered from a human donor with Merkel cell carcinoma.

This clone was recorded only once. This chain links TRBV7-9 with TRBJ1-1; no definite D call. Deletions cut 5 bases from V and 1 base from J, with 8 bases between. Germline CDR1 and CDR2: SEHNR and FQNEAQ (reference sequence). The CDR3 length is 13 residues. The CDR3 bases are TGTGCCAGCAGCCGCGGCTCGAACACTGAAGCTTTCTTT. This translates into CASSRGSNTEAFF. Based on the CDR3 plus reference TRBV7-9 and TRBJ1-1, the full variable domain is DTGVSQNPRHKITKRGQNVTFRCDPISEHNRLYWYRQTLGQGPEFLTYFQNEAQLEKSRLLSDRFSAERPKGSFSTLEIQRTEQGDSAMYLCASSRGSNTEAFFGQGTRLTVV.

The chain couples TRBV7-2 to TRBJ2-5, with D perhaps TRBD1 or TRBD2 (5 bases each). Germline V CDR1 and CDR2: SGHTA, FQGNSA. Trimming left V 1 base short and J 7 bases short, with 13 bases between. There are 14 residues in the CDR3. CDR3 nucleotide sequence: TGTGCCAGCAGCTTAGACTACGGGGCGTGGACCCAGTACTTC. It specifies CASSLDYGAWTQYF.

This sequence joins TRBV21-1 and TRBJ2-1; the table's D gene call, TRBD1, was not cross checked with the DNA. TRBV21-1 is assigned pseudogene status. The length of the CDR3 is 15 residues. DNA for the CDR3: TGTGCCAGCAGCAACCAGACAGGGGAGGAAAATGAGCAGTTCTTC. Translating gives CASSNQTGEENEQFF.

The chain uses TRBV25-1 and TRBJ2-3; D possibly corresponds to TRBD1 (5 bases). V was pared by 3 bases and J by 5 bases, with 9 bases between. CDR1 is MGHDK and CDR2 is SYGVNS in the germline V gene. The CDR3 is 13 amino acids. The CDR3 loop reads CASSDRVGDTQYF. The CDR3 DNA sequence: TGTGCCAGCAGTGACAGGGTAGGAGATACGCAGTATTTT.

In this sample, this clone turned up once. The chain links TRBV5-4 to TRBJ1-1, with D unresolved. Germline V gene data show CDR1 as SGHNT and CDR2 as YYREEE (reference sequence). This CDR3 has 15 amino acids. V was shortened by 7 bases and J by 1 base, with 17 bases between the two germline ends. The CDR3 DNA reads TGTGCCAGCCTTCCGGAGTCAGGTAGGAACACTGAAGCTTTCTTT. Translation: CASLPESGRNTEAFF.

The rearrangement links TRBV13 to TRBJ2-7; D not certain. Trimming removed 0 bases at V and 1 base at J, with 10 bases between. The CDR3 is made up of 15 amino acids. Germline CDR1 PRHDT, CDR2 FYEKMQ (reference sequence). The CDR3 region has the DNA TGTGCCAGCAGCTTAGGGGTGGTCGGGTCCTACGAGCAGTACTTC. Amino acid sequence: CASSLGVVGSYEQYF.

V gene TRBV11-2 combines with J gene TRBJ1-2; D remains ambiguous. CDR3 size: 13 residues. The V gene's germline CDR1 is SGHAT and CDR2 FQNNGV. V gave up 5 bases and J gave up 5 bases, with 12 bases separating them. The chain's CDR3 is CASSPGSEYGYTF. In nucleotides, the CDR3 is TGTGCCAGCAGCCCGGGATCCGAATATGGCTACACCTTC.

The rearrangement joins TRBV7-9 to TRBJ2-1, with D perhaps assigned TRBD1 or TRBD2 (5 bases each). There are 14 residues in the CDR3. Germline lookup yields CDR1 SEHNR and CDR2 FQNEAQ (reference sequence). V was clipped by 8 bases and J by 9 bases, with 20 bases between them. The CDR3 region has the DNA TGTGCCAGCTCTTCCGGGACGAGCGGTACTGAGCAGTTCTTC. The encoded protein is CASSSGTSGTEQFF.

The rearrangement uses TRBV6-1 and TRBJ1-2; the D is unclear. The germline CDR1 and CDR2 sequences are MNHNS and SASEGT. CDR3 length: 11 residues. Trimming cost V 8 bases and J 5 bases, with 9 bases left between them. CDR3 in DNA: TGTGCCAGCCGGCGGGGTTATGGCTACACCTTC. Amino acid sequence: CASRRGYGYTF.

This clone was found once. The same CDR3 also results from other DNA sequences found in this sample. The chain combines TRBV11-2 with TRBJ2-7; D unclear. CDR1 is SGHAT, CDR2 FQNNGV, per germline. Between the trimmed V and J ends, which lost 0 bases and 0 bases, there was a span of 6 bases. This CDR3 contains 14 residues. CDR3 coding DNA: TGTGCCAGCAGCTTAGAGCGCGGCTCCTACGAGCAGTACTTC. Amino acids: CASSLERGSYEQYF.

V and J are TRBV4-1 and TRBJ1-1, with D unresolved. CDR3 length: 16 amino acids. Germline CDR1 is MGHRA and CDR2 is YSYEKL. V gave up 1 base and J gave up 1 base, with 13 bases separating them. The CDR3 loop reads CASSQGVLRKNTEAFF. Written as DNA, the CDR3 is TGCGCCAGCAGCCAAGGAGTCTTACGGAAGAACACTGAAGCTTTCTTT.

The gene calls are TRBV30 and TRBJ1-6; D uncertain. Germline-derived CDR1 and CDR2 are GTSNPN and SVGIG (reference sequence). The CDR3 sequence is 12 residues long. V was shortened by 5 bases and J by 7 bases, with 9 bases between the two germline ends. This CDR3 is CAWGLQNSPLHF. In nucleotides, the CDR3 is TGTGCCTGGGGACTACAAAATTCACCCCTCCACTTT.

The gene calls are TRBV5-1 and TRBJ1-1, with D unclear. This CDR3 spans 15 amino acids. Germline CDR1 reads SGHRS; CDR2 reads YFSETQ. V dropped 0 bases and J dropped 1 base, with 10 bases sitting between them. The CDR3 bases are TGCGCCAGCAGCTTGGCCCGGGGAGGGAACACTGAAGCTTTCTTT. Translating it yields CASSLARGGNTEAFF.

Here the CDR3 DNA reads TGCAGTGCTGGAAGGGGGAGTGAAGCTTTCTTT. It is translated as CSAGRGSEAFF. V gene TRBV20-1 combines with J gene TRBJ1-1; D perhaps matches TRBD1 (6 bases). V lost 5 bases and J lost 7, with 11 bases in between. This CDR3 has 11 amino acids. The germline CDR1 and CDR2 sequences are DFQATT and SNEGSKA (reference sequence).

The J gene is TRBJ2-7, the V gene TRBV6-5, with 9 bases lining up with TRBD1. Per germline, CDR1 MNHEY and CDR2 SVGAGI. The CDR3 runs to 12 residues. The V segment lost 6 bases and the J segment 3 bases; nucleotides outside the gene matches: 0. The CDR3 reads CASRDRGYEQYF. CDR3 sequence (DNA): TGTGCCAGCAGGGACAGGGGCTACGAGCAGTACTTC.

The rearrangement uses TRBV18 and TRBJ2-2, with TRBD1 matching 7 bases. V shed 1 base and J 0 bases; nucleotides not matched to a gene: 2. CDR1 is KGHSH and CDR2 is LQKENI in the germline V gene. The CDR3 has 16 residues. The DNA of the CDR3 is TGTGCCAGCTCACCACAGGGGGCATCGAACACCGGGGAGCTGTTTTTT. Amino acid sequence: CASSPQGASNTGELFF.

This chain uses TRBV7-2 with TRBJ2-7; D remains unclear. Looked up from germline, CDR1 is SGHTA and CDR2 is FQGNSA. There are 13 residues in the CDR3. Trimming pared 3 bases from V and 6 bases from J, leaving 12 bases between. The CDR3 loop reads CASSFLYPLEQYF. The CDR3 DNA reads TGTGCCAGCAGCTTTCTCTACCCCCTCGAGCAGTACTTC.

V gene TRBV18 combines with J gene TRBJ2-2, with D possibly matching TRBD2 (6 bases). There are 17 residues in the CDR3. CDR1 is KGHSH and CDR2 is LQKENI in the germline V gene. V lost 3 bases, J lost 3 bases, and 17 bases lay in between. The CDR3 sequence: CASSPILGGLDTGELFF. The CDR3 DNA sequence: TGTGCCAGCTCACCGATCCTCGGGGGACTTGACACCGGGGAGCTGTTTTTT. Filled out from reference TRBV18 and TRBJ2-2, the complete variable domain reads NAGVMQNPRHLVRRRGQEARLRCSPMKGHSHVYWYRQLPEEGLKFMVYLQKENIIDESGMPKERFSAEFPKEGPSILRIQQVVRGDSAAYFCASSPILGGLDTGELFFGEGSRLTVL.

This clone has more than one count but fewer than ten. The V and J genes are TRBV29-1 and TRBJ2-1; the D gene is possibly TRBD2 (6 bases). Germline CDR1 and CDR2: SQVTM and ANQGSEA. V was clipped by 0 bases and J by 2 bases, with 14 bases between them. CDR3 length equals 16 residues. The CDR3 region is CSVEDPGAGPYNEQFF. CDR3 DNA: TGCAGCGTTGAAGATCCGGGAGCGGGCCCCTACAATGAGCAGTTCTTC.

The genes are TRBV11-3 and TRBJ1-1, with a weak D call TRBD1 (5 bases). CDR3 length: 13 amino acids. The germline V gene has CDR1 SGHNT and CDR2 YENEEA. V was trimmed by 7 bases and J by 5 bases, leaving 14 bases between them. The CDR3 bases are TGTGCCAGCACCCTGAGGGGTTGGACTGAAGCTTTCTTT. Its protein product is CASTLRGWTEAFF.

This sequence joins TRBV5-1 and TRBJ1-2, with TRBD1 matching 8 bases. The CDR3 is 14 residues long. Per the germline V gene, CDR1 is SGHRS and CDR2 is YFSETQ. The ends lost 4 bases at V and 3 bases at J; junction bases unmatched: 5. CDR3 bases: TGCGCCAGCAGCGCTGGACAGGGCGACTATGGCTACACCTTC. Translation: CASSAGQGDYGYTF.

V usage is TRBV5-6 and J usage is TRBJ2-7; 7 positions match TRBD2. CDR1 SGHDT and CDR2 YYEEEE come from the germline V gene. The CDR3 extends over 13 amino acids. Unmatched junction bases numbered 1, after V lost 2 bases and J lost 2 bases. CDR3 in DNA: TGTGCCAGCAGCTTAGGGACTACCTACGAGCAGTACTTC. Translated: CASSLGTTYEQYF.

The rearrangement joins TRBV28 to TRBJ2-3; D is ambiguous. The V gene lost 3 bases and the J gene lost 6 bases, with 13 bases spanning the gap. This CDR3 contains 14 residues. Germline lookup yields CDR1 MDHEN and CDR2 SYDVKM. The CDR3 DNA sequence: TGTGCCAGCAGTTTGGGGTCCCACCTGGATACGCAGTATTTT. Translating it yields CASSLGSHLDTQYF.

The CDR3 nucleotides are TGTGCCAGCAGCCAAGAAGGACAGCTCACCGGGGAGCTGTTTTTT. It translates to CASSQEGQLTGELFF. The rearrangement links TRBV4-2 to TRBJ2-2; the D gene is possibly TRBD1 (6 bases). From germline, CDR1 is LGHNA and CDR2 YNFKEQ. Trimming left V 0 bases short and J 4 bases short, with 9 bases between. This CDR3 is built from 15 residues.

This clone was seen just once. The chain has TRBV7-8 and TRBJ1-1; TRBD1 matches 7 bases. V gave up 5 bases and J gave up 5 bases; unmatched junction bases: 14. CDR1 is SGHVS and CDR2 is FQNEAQ in the germline V gene. The CDR3 has 16 residues. The CDR3 here is CASSERGTAVITEAFF. The CDR3 nucleotides are TGTGCCAGCAGCGAACGTGGGACAGCCGTAATAACTGAAGCTTTCTTT.

This chain joins TRBV6-1 and TRBJ1-1, with 10 positions matching TRBD1. This CDR3 contains 14 residues. With 3 bases clipped from V and 3 bases from J, the junction kept 1 base outside the gene matches. CDR1 MNHNS and CDR2 SASEGT come from the germline V gene. Here the CDR3 DNA reads TGTGCCAGCAGTGAGGACAGGGGGGACACTGAAGCTTTCTTT. This gives the protein CASSEDRGDTEAFF.

This chain connects TRBV4-1 to TRBJ1-1, with 7 bases lining up with TRBD1. Germline lookup yields CDR1 MGHRA and CDR2 YSYEKL. This CDR3 spans 14 amino acids. The V and J ends lost 4 bases and 4 bases, in that order; junction bases with no gene match: 6. Written as DNA, the CDR3 is TGCGCCAGCAGCCGAGGGGGCTCGATCACTGAAGCTTTCTTT. Protein sequence: CASSRGGSITEAFF.

As concerns this clone: The junction differs from germline at one of its ends, possibly a read error. The rearrangement uses TRBV2 and TRBJ1-5, with 9 bases that match TRBD1. The CDR3 sequence is 15 residues long. Germline CDR1 and CDR2: SNHLY and FYNNEI. The CDR3: CASSRGDRAREPRHF. DNA of the CDR3: TGTGCCAGCAGTCGTGGGGACAGGGCGAGGGAGCCCCGGCATTTT.

This clone has a single count. The V and J genes are TRBV19 and TRBJ1-3, with unresolved D. V was shortened by 10 bases and J by 0 bases, with 10 bases between the two germline ends. The CDR3 sequence is 13 residues long. Germline loops: CDR1 LNHDA, CDR2 SQIVND (reference sequence). The CDR3 loop reads CATEGSSGNTIYF. The CDR3 coding sequence is TGTGCCACGGAGGGAAGCTCTGGAAACACCATATATTTT.

The chain couples TRBV18 to TRBJ2-7; D uncertain. This CDR3 contains 11 residues. Looked up from germline, CDR1 is KGHSH and CDR2 is LQKENI. V dropped 3 bases and J dropped 5 bases, with 5 bases sitting between them. DNA for the CDR3: TGTGCCAGCTCACCGGACCACGAGCAGTACTTC. Translating gives CASSPDHEQYF.

The chain has TRBV5-6 and TRBJ2-6; TRBD1 matches at 9 bases. From germline, CDR1 is SGHDT and CDR2 YYEEEE. The V and J ends lost 7 bases and 1 base, in that order; junction bases with no gene match: 12. This CDR3 has 18 amino acids. CDR3 DNA: TGTGCCAGCTTCTACCCTTGGGACAGGGCATCTGGGGCCAACGTCCTGACTTTC. Translated: CASFYPWDRASGANVLTF.

This clone came up a few times. The genes are TRBV9 and TRBJ1-2; D is perhaps TRBD1 (5 bases). Germline CDR1 reads SGDLS; CDR2 reads YYNGEE. This CDR3 has 12 amino acids. The V and J ends lost 3 bases and 7 bases respectively, with 10 bases between them. CDR3 sequence (DNA): TGTGCCAGCAGCGGGCAGGGCAGTGGCTACACCTTC. It is translated as CASSGQGSGYTF.